One and the same sample provided the 31 T cell receptor beta chains below, sequenced in a study of T cell responses to AZD1222 COVID-19 vaccine (dated by TCRdb to the early 2020s). Sample time point, as interpreted from the label and publication: about 28 days (+/-7) after the second vaccine dose. The library was obtained by the immunoSEQ multiplex PCR assay. TCRdb carries this immuneACCESS record with in-frame sequences only. Its versions omit some clonotypes, under half of them owing to an unresolved V gene in the studies checked, with the rest unexplained. Here the sample has roughly 110,000 clones; 92% occur a single time. About 9.1% of the sample rests with the top ten. Sequenced here: peripheral blood, sampled 28 days after the second AZD1222 dose. These receptors were collected from an adult who received the AZD1222 COVID-19 vaccine.

This chain connects TRBV5-6 to TRBJ1-3; 8 bases are shared with TRBD1. This CDR3 has 15 residues. Germline V gene lookup returns CDR1 SGHDT and CDR2 YYEEEE. Trimming removed 7 bases from V and 0 bases from J; junction bases left unmatched: 6. The CDR3 is CASGHRGGSGNTIYF. The CDR3 region has the DNA TGTGCCAGCGGACACAGGGGGGGCTCTGGAAACACCATATATTTT.

For this clone: Other DNA sequences in this specimen translate into the identical CDR3. The DNA of the CDR3 is TGTGCCAGCAGCGTAGGTGGGCACACTGAAGCTTTCTTT. This encodes CASSVGGHTEAFF. The chain links TRBV9 to TRBJ1-1; D is ambiguous. Germline CDR1 is SGDLS and CDR2 is YYNGEE. CDR3 length: 13 residues. Between the trimmed V and J ends, which lost 0 bases and 3 bases, there was a span of 6 bases.

In nucleotides, the CDR3 is TGTGCCATCAGTGATAGGGGGAATTCACCCCTCCACTTT. Amino acid sequence: CAISDRGNSPLHF. V usage is TRBV10-3 and J usage is TRBJ1-6; D is perhaps TRBD1 (6 bases). Per germline, CDR1 ENHRY and CDR2 SYGVKD. Between the trimmed V and J ends, which lost 3 bases and 7 bases, there was a span of 7 bases. This CDR3 is 13 amino acids long.

V and J are TRBV2 and TRBJ1-2; D is unresolved. The CDR3 consists of 14 residues. V lost 4 bases, J lost 4 bases, and 13 bases lay in between. Germline V gives CDR1 SNHLY, CDR2 FYNNEI. As DNA, the CDR3 is TGTGCCAGCAGTGTGTTGGGTGCTCCCTATGGCTACACCTTC. Its protein product is CASSVLGAPYGYTF.

CDR3 residues: CASSKEVLAGYNEQFF. The CDR3 DNA reads as TGTGCCAGCAGCAAAGAGGTACTAGCGGGGTACAATGAGCAGTTCTTC. The chain combines TRBV21-1 with TRBJ2-1; the table assigns TRBD2, which was not confirmed against the DNA. TRBV21-1 is a pseudogene. The CDR3 totals 16 residues.

The CDR3 region is CASSQGQGVRRQPQHF. DNA of the CDR3: TGCGCCAGCAGTCAAGGACAGGGGGTAAGGCGTCAGCCCCAGCATTTT. The gene calls are TRBV23-1 and TRBJ1-5, with TRBD1 matching 10 bases. TRBV23-1 is sorted into the ORF group, with uncertain function. The trim removed 2 bases at V and 6 bases at J, leaving 7 bases unmatched. The CDR3 covers 16 residues.

The J gene is TRBJ1-1, the V gene TRBV29-1; D call uncertain. The CDR3 covers 12 residues. Germline V gene lookup returns CDR1 SQVTM and CDR2 ANQGSEA. V lost 4 bases and J 4 bases, leaving 10 bases between the germline ends. CDR3 bases: TGCAGCGTTGCCGGGCAGTTCACTGAAGCTTTCTTT. Amino acids: CSVAGQFTEAFF.

This rearrangement joins TRBV10-3 to TRBJ1-2; tentative D call: TRBD1 (5 bases). V was pared by 3 bases and J by 5 bases, with 10 bases between. Germline V gene sequence: CDR1 ENHRY, CDR2 SYGVKD. The CDR3 is made up of 13 amino acids. The CDR3: CAISEVRVYGYTF. The CDR3 DNA is TGTGCCATCAGTGAAGTCAGGGTTTATGGCTACACCTTC.

The gene calls are TRBV15 and TRBJ2-4; D may correspond to TRBD1 or TRBD2 (5 bases each). V was shortened by 5 bases and J by 3 bases, with 17 bases between the two germline ends. The germline gives CDR1 LNHNV, CDR2 YYDKDF (reference sequence). The CDR3 has 16 amino acids. The CDR3 loop is CATSEVVQGVKNIQYF. For the CDR3, the DNA is TGTGCCACCAGCGAGGTGGTCCAGGGAGTCAAAAACATTCAGTACTTC.

This rearrangement joins TRBV2 to TRBJ2-7; TRBD1 might be the D (6 bases). V was shortened by 6 bases and J by 3 bases, with 15 bases between the two germline ends. This CDR3 comprises 14 residues. Germline lookup yields CDR1 SNHLY and CDR2 FYNNEI. CDR3 protein: CASRDRQVLYEQYF. Here the CDR3 DNA reads TGTGCCAGCAGGGACAGACAGGTCCTCTACGAGCAGTACTTC.

The chain couples TRBV4-1 to TRBJ1-3, with D unresolved. The ends were cut back, 4 bases at V and 4 bases at J, with 5 bases in the middle. There are 12 residues in the CDR3. Germline V gene sequence: CDR1 MGHRA, CDR2 YSYEKL. The CDR3 reads CASSPQGNTIYF. DNA for the CDR3: TGCGCCAGCAGCCCTCAGGGAAACACCATATATTTT.

The chain employs TRBV3-1 (or the pseudogene TRBV3-2) and TRBJ2-7; D may be TRBD2 (6 bases). Germline V gene data show CDR1 as LGHDT and CDR2 as YNNKEL (reference sequence). CDR3 length: 15 residues. With 3 bases removed from V and 2 bases from J, the gap between germline ends came to 14 bases. The DNA for the CDR3 is TGTGCCAGCAGCCAGTCGCGTTGGGGGGCCTACGAGCAGTACTTC. It translates to CASSQSRWGAYEQYF.

The genes are TRBV2 and TRBJ1-6; D gene ambiguous. The CDR3 length is 13 residues. V shed 1 base and J shed 9 bases, with 7 bases lying between them. The germline V gene encodes CDR1 SNHLY and CDR2 FYNNEI. CDR3 coding DNA: TGTGCCAGCAGTGAAGTGGTCGGTTCACCCCTCCACTTT. Its translation is CASSEVVGSPLHF. The full variable domain, completed using reference TRBV2 and TRBJ1-6, is EPEVTQTPSHQVTQMGQEVILRCVPISNHLYFYWYRQILGQKVEFLVSFYNNEISEKSEIFDDQFSVERPDGSNFTLKIRSTKLEDSAMYFCASSEVVGSPLHFGNGTRLTVT.

The rearrangement joins TRBV10-2 to TRBJ2-7, with TRBD1 matching 10 bases. V shed 6 bases, J shed 2 bases, and the junction held 4 bases outside the gene matches. The CDR3 loop spans 14 amino acids. Germline V CDR1 and CDR2: WSHSY, SAAADI. In DNA, the CDR3 is TGCGCCAGCAGCTCGACAGGGGGCGCCTACGAGCAGTACTTC. Translation gives CASSSTGGAYEQYF.

The chain recombines TRBV27 with TRBJ2-3, with TRBD1 identical over 7 bases. The germline V gene encodes CDR1 MNHEY and CDR2 SMNVEV (reference sequence). V shed 5 bases, J shed 3 bases, and the junction held 8 bases outside the gene matches. CDR3 length equals 15 residues. CDR3 nucleotide sequence: TGTGCCAGCAGTGCCCAGGGACAGCCTACAGATACGCAGTATTTT. It encodes CASSAQGQPTDTQYF.

This chain links TRBV3-1 (or the pseudogene TRBV3-2) with TRBJ1-2; D remains unclear. The germline V gene encodes CDR1 LGHDT and CDR2 YNNKEL (reference sequence). With 8 bases removed from V and 2 bases from J, the gap between germline ends came to 6 bases. The CDR3 is 11 residues long. The CDR3 loop reads CASGENYGYTF. CDR3 bases: TGTGCCAGCGGGGAAAACTATGGCTACACCTTC.

As concerns this clone: This same CDR3 is encoded by further DNA sequences in the sample. The J gene is TRBJ1-1, the V gene TRBV7-3; D is unresolved. V lost 0 bases to trimming and J lost 0 bases, with 2 bases between them. From germline, CDR1 is SGHTA and CDR2 FQGTGA. CDR3 size: 13 residues. The CDR3 DNA sequence: TGTGCCAGCAGCTTAACTTTGAACACTGAAGCTTTCTTT. Amino acids: CASSLTLNTEAFF.

The chain combines TRBV3-1 (or the pseudogene TRBV3-2) with TRBJ2-1; D is unclear. CDR1 is LGHDT and CDR2 is YNNKEL in the germline V gene (reference sequence). The V gene lost 3 bases and the J gene lost 12 bases, with 9 bases spanning the gap. The CDR3 is 11 amino acids. CDR3 nucleotide sequence: TGTGCCAGCAGCCATGGGATCCGGCAGTTCTTC. This sequence encodes CASSHGIRQFF.

The chain combines TRBV28 with TRBJ2-4, with a weak D call TRBD2 (6 bases). The CDR3 consists of 11 residues. Trimming shortened V by 8 bases and J by 4 bases, and 6 bases separated the two germline ends. The germline V gene encodes CDR1 MDHEN and CDR2 SYDVKM. The CDR3 spells CASGLKNIQYF. DNA for the CDR3: TGTGCCAGCGGACTAAAAAACATTCAGTACTTC. The variable domain in full, with the rest retrieved from reference TRBV28 and TRBJ2-4, is DVKVTQSSRYLVKRTGEKVFLECVQDMDHENMFWYRQDPGLGLRLIYFSYDVKMKEKGDIPEGYSVSREKKERFSLILESASTNQTSMYLCASGLKNIQYFGAGTRLSVL.

This chain uses TRBV4-3 with TRBJ2-2; 8 bases agree with TRBD2. CDR1 LGHNA and CDR2 YSLEER come from the germline V gene. Trimming cost V 2 bases and J 6 bases; bases outside gene matches: 17. The CDR3 contains 19 residues. The CDR3 DNA sequence: TGCGCCAGCAGCCAACCCTTGGTAGGAAGCGGGAGAACGGCCGGGGAGCTGTTTTTT. It specifies CASSQPLVGSGRTAGELFF.

This clone was counted a single time. The rearrangement uses TRBV6-5 and TRBJ1-1; D uncertain. From germline, CDR1 is MNHEY and CDR2 SVGAGI. The CDR3 totals 13 residues. Trimming removed 4 bases from V and 1 base from J, with 7 bases in between. CDR3 sequence reads: CASSSEGNTEAFF. The CDR3 coding sequence is TGTGCCAGCAGTTCCGAAGGGAACACTGAAGCTTTCTTT.

The V and J genes are TRBV18 and TRBJ2-4; tentatively, D is TRBD2 (5 bases). The CDR3 totals 17 residues. V was shortened by 4 bases and J by 0 bases, with 16 bases between the two germline ends. The germline gives CDR1 KGHSH, CDR2 LQKENI. The CDR3 spells CASSLIGRGIAKNIQYF. The CDR3 bases are TGTGCCAGCTCACTTATTGGACGAGGGATAGCCAAAAACATTCAGTACTTC.

This chain links TRBV28 with TRBJ2-7; D gene uncertain. Germline-derived CDR1 and CDR2 are MDHEN and SYDVKM. This CDR3 has 14 amino acids. V lost 2 bases to trimming and J lost 3 bases, with 11 bases between them. The CDR3 sequence: CASSLISPLYEQYF. CDR3 bases: TGTGCCAGCAGTTTAATTAGCCCTCTCTACGAGCAGTACTTC. The complete variable domain, with remaining parts taken from reference TRBV28 and TRBJ2-7, reads DVKVTQSSRYLVKRTGEKVFLECVQDMDHENMFWYRQDPGLGLRLIYFSYDVKMKEKGDIPEGYSVSREKKERFSLILESASTNQTSMYLCASSLISPLYEQYFGPGTRLTVT.

V usage is TRBV5-1 and J usage is TRBJ1-2, with 7 positions matching TRBD1. In germline, CDR1 is SGHRS, CDR2 YFSETQ. The CDR3 has 14 amino acids. Losses at the gene ends were 4 bases for V and 6 bases for J; bases not matched to a gene: 9. The CDR3 protein is CASSARGRGNGYTF. The CDR3 DNA reads as TGCGCCAGCAGCGCTAGGGGGCGCGGTAATGGCTACACCTTC.

The rearrangement uses TRBV7-2 and TRBJ1-1; 7 bases match TRBD1. V dropped 5 bases and J dropped 10; count of bases not matched to a gene: 7. The length of the CDR3 is 12 residues. CDR1 is SGHTA, CDR2 FQGNSA, per germline. The CDR3 reads CASSKRAGGAFF. DNA for the CDR3: TGTGCCAGCAGCAAGAGAGCAGGGGGAGCTTTCTTT. The full variable domain, with the rest looked up from reference TRBV7-2 and TRBJ1-1, is GAGVSQSPSNKVTEKGKDVELRCDPISGHTALYWYRQSLGQGLEFLIYFQGNSAPDKSGLPSDRFSAERTGGSVSTLTIQRTQQEDSAVYLCASSKRAGGAFFGQGTRLTVV.

V usage is TRBV5-6 and J usage is TRBJ2-5, with D perhaps matching TRBD1 (6 bases). V gave up 1 base and J gave up 2 bases, with 15 bases separating them. The germline V gene has CDR1 SGHDT and CDR2 YYEEEE. The CDR3 is 16 amino acids. CDR3 in DNA: TGTGCCAGCAGCTTGAGTGGACAGACGACTCAAGAGACCCAGTACTTC. Protein: CASSLSGQTTQETQYF. The full variable domain, with the rest looked up from reference TRBV5-6 and TRBJ2-5, is DAGVTQSPTHLIKTRGQQVTLRCSPKSGHDTVSWYQQALGQGPQFIFQYYEEEERQRGNFPDRFSGHQFPNYSSELNVNALLLGDSALYLCASSLSGQTTQETQYFGPGTRLLVL.

The rearrangement joins TRBV3-1 (or the pseudogene TRBV3-2) to TRBJ1-3, with D hard to call. There are 16 residues in the CDR3. Trimming removed 1 base at V and 1 base at J, with 11 bases between. Germline V CDR1 and CDR2: LGHDT, YNNKEL (reference sequence). CDR3 in amino acids: CASSQAGGRSGNTIYF. The CDR3 DNA reads as TGTGCCAGCAGCCAAGCCGGAGGTCGTTCTGGAAACACCATATATTTT.

The chain recombines TRBV6-2 or TRBV6-3 with TRBJ2-1, with 9 positions matching TRBD2. This CDR3 contains 13 residues. The V gene's germline CDR1 is MNHEY and CDR2 SVGEGT. V shed 10 bases and J 4 bases; nucleotides not matched to a gene: 5. The CDR3 DNA is TGTGCCACCAGCGGGAGGCTATACAATGAGCAGTTCTTC. This sequence encodes CATSGRLYNEQFF.

The chain employs TRBV7-3 and TRBJ2-2; 13 nucleotides align to TRBD2. CDR3 length: 17 amino acids. V lost 0 bases, J lost 4 bases, and 2 bases stayed unmatched. Per germline, CDR1 SGHTA and CDR2 FQGTGA. CDR3 sequence (DNA): TGTGCCAGCAGCTTAACATGGACTAGCGGGAGCACCGGGGAGCTGTTTTTT. It specifies CASSLTWTSGSTGELFF. The entire variable domain, with the rest obtained from reference TRBV7-3 and TRBJ2-2, is as follows: GAGVSQTPSNKVTEKGKYVELRCDPISGHTALYWYRQSLGQGPEFLIYFQGTGAADDSGLPNDRFFAVRPEGSVSTLKIQRTERGDSAVYLCASSLTWTSGSTGELFFGEGSRLTVL.

The chain carries TRBV7-9 and TRBJ1-1; D is uncertain. V lost 8 bases and J 1 base, leaving 20 bases between the germline ends. The germline V gene encodes CDR1 SEHNR and CDR2 FQNEAQ (reference sequence). The CDR3 runs 16 residues. DNA of the CDR3: TGTGCCAGCTTTGAGTTTGTGAGGGAGGGGAACACTGAAGCTTTCTTT. Protein: CASFEFVREGNTEAFF.

The J gene is TRBJ1-1, the V gene TRBV19; 8 bases map to TRBD1. CDR1 is LNHDA and CDR2 is SQIVND in the germline V gene (reference sequence). V lost 3 bases and J lost 7; bases outside the gene matches: 16. This CDR3 region has 17 residues. The CDR3 bases are TGTGCCAGTAGTATTTCCCTAATCGACAGGGGATATAATGAAGCTTTCTTT. Translating it yields CASSISLIDRGYNEAFF.